This is a list of T cell receptor beta chains from one sample in a study of T cell changes during pregnancy in multiple sclerosis. Clones were read by immunoSEQ multiplex PCR, and TCRdb kept only the in-frame ones, dropping some. The repertoire holds approximately 46,000 clones, with 85% to 90% as singletons. This specimen was CD8+ T cells from peripheral blood mononuclear cells, taken in the second trimester of pregnancy. The receptors were sampled from a female donor with multiple sclerosis, enrolled in a pregnancy study. CDR3s include the opening cysteine and the closing phenylalanine or tryptophan. The order of the fields is CDR3 length, J gene, clone size, V gene, D gene, CDR3 protein, CDR3 DNA. D genes are given only for firm matches. A clone size is listed for some rows: how often the clone was seen (once, few, many), or a class if it is expanded.

13	TRBJ2-1	-	TRBV6-5	-	CASSWSPVNEQFF	TGTGCCAGCAGTTGGTCTCCAGTAAATGAGCAGTTCTTC
16	TRBJ1-5	few	TRBV7-9	-	CASSPPTMGGNQPQHF	TGTGCCAGCAGCCCACCGACAATGGGCGGCAATCAGCCCCAGCATTTT
16	TRBJ1-3	-	TRBV6-1	-	CASSESPEPLGNTIYF	TGTGCCAGCAGTGAGAGTCCGGAGCCGCTTGGAAACACCATATATTTT
16	TRBJ2-2	-	TRBV9	TRBD2	CASSPTSGSSTGELFF	TGTGCCAGCAGCCCCACTAGCGGATCGAGCACCGGGGAGCTGTTTTTT
16	TRBJ2-3	-	TRBV11-2	TRBD2	CASSPTSESSTDTQYF	TGTGCCAGCAGCCCTACTAGCGAATCTAGCACAGATACGCAGTATTTT
13	TRBJ2-2	few	TRBV7-7	TRBD1	CATGQGSTGELFF	TGTGCTACGGGACAGGGGAGCACCGGGGAGCTGTTTTTT
16	TRBJ2-1	-	TRBV27	TRBD2	CASSKRLAGGVEEQFF	TGTGCCAGCAGTAAAAGACTAGCGGGGGGGGTGGAGGAGCAGTTCTTC
14	TRBJ2-7	-	TRBV9	-	CASSSGTGSYEQYF	TGTGCCAGCTCCTCCGGGACTGGAAGCTACGAGCAGTACTTC
16	TRBJ2-3	-	TRBV4-2	TRBD2	CASSQEIRGSGDTQYF	TGTGCCAGCAGCCAAGAGATCAGAGGTAGCGGGGATACGCAGTATTTT
12	TRBJ1-2	-	TRBV21-1	-	CAMLPPQLGYTF	TGTGCCATGCTGCCGCCTCAGTTAGGCTACACCTTC
16	TRBJ1-2	-	TRBV4-1	TRBD1	CASSQQDRPSMVGYTF	TGCGCCAGCAGCCAACAGGACAGGCCCTCAATGGTCGGCTACACCTTC
15	TRBJ2-3	-	TRBV19	TRBD2	CASNALAGGTDTQYF	TGTGCCAGTAACGCCTTAGCGGGGGGAACAGATACGCAGTATTTT
14	TRBJ1-5	-	TRBV9	-	CASSVGTGDQPQHF	TGTGCCAGCAGCGTAGGAACGGGGGATCAGCCCCAGCATTTT
16	TRBJ2-3	-	TRBV7-2	TRBD2	CASSPRLAGGPDTQYF	TGTGCCAGCAGCCCACGACTAGCGGGGGGGCCAGATACGCAGTATTTT
16	TRBJ1-1	-	TRBV6-5	-	CASSYLPQGMNTEAFF	TGTGCCAGCAGTTACCTACCCCAGGGTATGAACACTGAAGCTTTCTTT
13	TRBJ2-7	-	TRBV6-1	-	CASQQGEAYEQYF	TGTGCCTCCCAGCAGGGTGAGGCCTACGAGCAGTACTTC
14	TRBJ1-2	few	TRBV28	-	CASSLPLTPFGYTF	TGTGCCAGCAGTTTACCCCTGACACCGTTCGGCTACACCTTC
11	TRBJ2-5	-	TRBV6-5	-	CASSLGGTQYF	TGTGCCAGCAGCCTGGGGGGGACCCAGTACTTC
14	TRBJ2-7	-	TRBV5-6	-	CASSLPSSGYEQYF	TGTGCCAGCAGCTTACCTAGTTCGGGCTACGAGCAGTACTTC
14	TRBJ2-7	-	TRBV7-9	-	CASSSMMVAYEQYF	TGTGCCAGCAGCTCAATGATGGTAGCCTACGAGCAGTACTTC
15	TRBJ1-2	-	TRBV7-9	-	CASSSSDSVEGGYTF	TGTGCCAGCAGCTCTTCGGACAGCGTTGAGGGAGGCTACACCTTC
15	TRBJ2-7	-	TRBV13	-	CASSQTGLSGYEQYF	TGTGCCAGCAGCCAAACAGGGCTAAGTGGCTACGAGCAGTACTTC
13	TRBJ2-1	-	TRBV29-1	-	CSVRQYGYNEQFF	TGCAGCGTTAGACAGTACGGGTACAATGAGCAGTTCTTC
16	TRBJ1-1	-	TRBV9	-	CASSYPLQGFNTEAFF	TGTGCCAGCAGCTATCCCCTACAGGGATTCAACACTGAAGCTTTCTTT
13	TRBJ1-1	few	TRBV27	-	CASSPGSLVEAFF	TGTGCCAGCAGCCCAGGGTCCCTGGTTGAAGCTTTCTTT
13	TRBJ2-7	-	TRBV5-1	TRBD1	CASSPTGAYEQYF	TGCGCCAGCAGCCCGACAGGGGCCTACGAGCAGTACTTC
14	TRBJ2-1	-	TRBV28	TRBD1	CATATGYGYNEQFF	TGTGCCACAGCGACAGGGTACGGCTACAATGAGCAGTTCTTC